This record concerns one TCR beta chain sequence. Antigen: not known. The source of the sample is a study of T cell repertoires in cytomegalovirus infection. Study background: Public TCR beta signatures provided an indication of both CMV infection and a matching HLA type.

The length of the CDR3 is 18 residues. Trimming cost V 1 base and J 5 bases; bases outside gene matches: 12. Looked up from germline, CDR1 is LGHNA and CDR2 is YNFKEQ. One entry per CDR3 protein results from TCRdb running MiXCR on the reads. The sample includes approximately 550,000 distinct CDR3 sequences, approximately 15% seen only once; the top ten take 24%. Study-level points and caveats: Ex vivo responses were dominated by HLA-C-restricted CMV-specific TCR beta clonotypes.

The receptor's source is a human donor in good health (CMV status not recorded). Some clones in this sample may be carry-over from other donors' samples. The sequenced sample was CD8+ T cells from PBMCs. The rearrangement links TRBV4-2 to TRBJ2-1, with TRBD2 identical over 9 bases. CDR3 nucleotides: TGTGCCAGCAGCCAAGTTCTAGGTCTAGCGGGATCTAACAATGAGCAGTTCTTC. Encoded protein: CASSQVLGLAGSNNEQFF.